The 22 T cell receptor beta chains presented below share a single source sample, sequenced in a study of glioma-infiltrating T cells after dendritic cell vaccination. TCRdb keeps only in-frame clones here, not all; method: immunoSEQ multiplex PCR. The sample yields roughly 98,000 clones, 85% to 90% seen once. Sequenced material: blood, taken before dendritic cell vaccination. All receptors derive from a human donor with glioblastoma.

The chain couples TRBV19 to TRBJ2-3, with 8 bases fitting TRBD2. The CDR3 is 15 residues long. J gave up 2 bases and V 6 bases, and 7 bases lay outside the gene matches. The V gene's germline CDR1 is LNHDA and CDR2 SQIVND (reference sequence). The CDR3 bases are TGTGCCAGTAGGGCGGGGGGCCCACCCACAGATACGCAGTATTTT. Translated: CASRAGGPPTDTQYF.

This chain uses TRBV11-2 with TRBJ1-2; no clear D gene. The V gene's germline CDR1 is SGHAT and CDR2 FQNNGV. The CDR3 sequence is 15 residues long. Trimming left V 1 base short and J 3 bases short, with 12 bases between. The CDR3, as DNA: TGTGCCAGCAGCTTAGCTATCCAGACTCACTATGGCTACACCTTC. The encoded protein is CASSLAIQTHYGYTF.

The chain carries TRBV19 and TRBJ1-2; TRBD1 aligns across 8 bases. Per the germline V gene, CDR1 is LNHDA and CDR2 is SQIVND (reference sequence). J was trimmed by 8 bases and V by 7 bases; bases with no gene match: 15. The CDR3 consists of 15 residues. Written as DNA, the CDR3 is TGTGCCAGTAACGCATGGGGACAGGATTACACGGGCTACACCTTC. It codes for CASNAWGQDYTGYTF.

The V call is TRBV27, the J call TRBJ2-1, with a weak D call TRBD1 (6 bases). The V gene's germline CDR1 is MNHEY and CDR2 SMNVEV (reference sequence). The CDR3 spans 15 residues. The V gene lost 4 bases and the J gene lost 5 bases, with 15 bases spanning the gap. The CDR3 DNA reads TGTGCCAGCAGTTCCTATTCCGGGACAAACAATGAGCAGTTCTTC. Protein: CASSSYSGTNNEQFF.

CDR3 residues: CASSSGYSDNQPQHF. Written as DNA, the CDR3 is TGTGCCAGCAGTTCAGGGTATTCAGACAATCAGCCCCAGCATTTT. The V and J genes are TRBV25-1 and TRBJ1-5, with D perhaps TRBD1 (5 bases). V was clipped by 5 bases and J by 3 bases, with 14 bases between them. Germline-derived CDR1 and CDR2 are MGHDK and SYGVNS. This CDR3 region has 15 residues.

This rearrangement joins TRBV18 to TRBJ2-7; 10 nucleotides align to TRBD2. CDR3 length equals 16 residues. J gave up 6 bases and V 0 bases, and 8 bases lay outside the gene matches. Germline CDR1 is KGHSH and CDR2 is LQKENI. This CDR3 reads CASSPPGVAGGVEQYF. Written as DNA, the CDR3 is TGTGCCAGCTCACCACCGGGGGTAGCGGGAGGTGTCGAGCAGTACTTC.

This clone occurred once. V usage is TRBV2 and J usage is TRBJ2-6; D is ambiguous. CDR3 length: 14 residues. Between the trimmed V and J ends, which lost 5 bases and 3 bases, there was a span of 8 bases. CDR1 and CDR2 (germline): SNHLY, FYNNEI. CDR3 in DNA: TGTGCCAGCAGTAGCTACGTTGGGGCCAACGTCCTGACTTTC. Residues: CASSSYVGANVLTF.

This chain connects TRBV29-1 to TRBJ2-5; weak D call: TRBD1 (5 bases). V lost 2 bases to trimming and J lost 1 base, with 5 bases between them. CDR1 and CDR2 from the germline V gene are SQVTM and ANQGSEA. This CDR3 region has 12 residues. In DNA form, the CDR3 reads TGCAGCGTTGAACAGGGCCAAGAGACCCAGTACTTC. Translating gives CSVEQGQETQYF.

The chain has TRBV10-3 and TRBJ2-7; D gene unclear. The ends were cut back, 6 bases at V and 5 bases at J, with 17 bases in the middle. This CDR3 comprises 14 residues. Germline loops: CDR1 ENHRY, CDR2 SYGVKD. The chain's CDR3 is CAISLAKSNHEQYF. The CDR3 bases are TGTGCCATCAGCCTCGCGAAGTCTAACCACGAGCAGTACTTC.

V usage is TRBV5-4 and J usage is TRBJ1-2; TRBD1 agrees at 8 bases. V lost 6 bases to trimming and J lost 2 bases; unmatched junction nucleotides: 6. Germline V gene sequence: CDR1 SGHNT, CDR2 YYREEE (reference sequence). The CDR3 extends over 14 amino acids. The CDR3 DNA sequence: TGTGCCAGCACCCGGACAGGGAGGAACTATGGCTACACCTTC. Residues: CASTRTGRNYGYTF.

The chain links TRBV30 to TRBJ2-1; 10 nucleotides line up with TRBD1. Germline CDR1 GTSNPN, CDR2 SVGIG (reference sequence). J lost 6 bases, V lost 3 bases, and 14 bases had no gene match. The CDR3 runs 17 residues. This CDR3 is CAWRQDRGLGLINEQFF. The CDR3 bases are TGTGCCTGGAGGCAGGACAGGGGGTTGGGGCTCATCAATGAGCAGTTCTTC.

V is TRBV27 and J is TRBJ2-3, with 11 bases aligning to TRBD2. The CDR3 length is 14 residues. J was trimmed by 11 bases and V by 2 bases; bases with no gene match: 6. Germline V CDR1 and CDR2: MNHEY, SMNVEV (reference sequence). CDR3 protein: CASSLDASGRLQYF. The CDR3 coding sequence is TGTGCCAGCAGTTTAGACGCTAGCGGGAGGCTGCAGTATTTT.

This clone was observed once. This chain's CDR3 is CAISPGTVGTDTQYF. Written as DNA, the CDR3 is TGTGCCATCAGTCCCGGGACAGTCGGAACAGATACGCAGTATTTT. The J gene is TRBJ2-3, the V gene TRBV10-3; TRBD1 aligns across 7 bases. Trimming at V came to 5 bases and at J to 3 bases, leaving 8 bases not matched to a gene. Per germline, CDR1 ENHRY and CDR2 SYGVKD. CDR3 length equals 15 residues.

V usage is TRBV5-6 and J usage is TRBJ1-5, with no clear D. CDR3 size: 13 residues. V was cut by 2 bases and J by 2 bases, with 5 bases left in between. Germline CDR1 SGHDT, CDR2 YYEEEE. The CDR3 loop is CASSFGGNQPQHF. For the CDR3, the DNA is TGTGCCAGCAGCTTCGGTGGCAATCAGCCCCAGCATTTT.

This chain links TRBV19 with TRBJ1-3, with 9 positions matching TRBD1. This CDR3 is built from 15 residues. J was trimmed by 4 bases and V by 6 bases; bases with no gene match: 7. Germline assignment: CDR1 LNHDA and CDR2 SQIVND (reference sequence). This chain's CDR3 is CASRLQGAVGNTIYF. CDR3 DNA: TGTGCCAGTAGACTACAGGGGGCTGTCGGAAACACCATATATTTT.

The chain joins TRBV7-2 to TRBJ1-1; D is possibly TRBD1 (6 bases). Germline V gene data show CDR1 as SGHTA and CDR2 as FQGNSA. CDR3 length: 14 residues. Trimming left V 4 bases short and J 5 bases short, with 14 bases between. CDR3 protein: CASSSTGQGTEAFF. In DNA form, the CDR3 reads TGTGCCAGCAGCTCAACAGGGCAAGGTACTGAAGCTTTCTTT.

The chain recombines TRBV4-3 with TRBJ2-5, with 9 bases identical to TRBD1. Per the germline V gene, CDR1 is LGHNA and CDR2 is YSLEER. The J segment lost 5 bases and the V segment lost 1 base, leaving 2 bases of the junction unmatched. There are 14 residues in the CDR3. The CDR3 DNA sequence: TGCGCCAGCAGCCAAGGACAGGGGGGCGAGACCCAGTACTTC. Its translation: CASSQGQGGETQYF.

The rearrangement uses TRBV4-1 and TRBJ2-2, with 9 positions matching TRBD1. Germline trimming cut 0 bases from V and 9 bases from J; bases unmatched to any gene: 8. The germline V gene has CDR1 MGHRA and CDR2 YSYEKL. This CDR3 has 16 residues. The CDR3 spells CASSQDGTGTGWELFF. DNA of the CDR3: TGCGCCAGCAGCCAAGATGGGACAGGGACGGGTTGGGAGCTGTTTTTT.

The chain uses TRBV7-9 and TRBJ2-3; 7 nucleotides align to TRBD2. With V trimmed by 3 bases and J by 0 bases, 9 bases remained unmatched. CDR1 and CDR2 from the germline V gene are SEHNR and FQNEAQ (reference sequence). This CDR3 comprises 17 residues. The CDR3 loop reads CASSFPPAGTSTDTQYF. As DNA, the CDR3 is TGTGCCAGCAGCTTCCCCCCAGCGGGGACTAGCACAGATACGCAGTATTTT.

V gene TRBV5-1 combines with J gene TRBJ1-6; no definite D call. Per the germline V gene, CDR1 is SGHRS and CDR2 is YFSETQ. V dropped 4 bases and J dropped 7 bases, with 15 bases sitting between them. The CDR3 is made up of 15 amino acids. The CDR3 sequence is CASSQVGGSNSPLHF. In DNA form, the CDR3 reads TGCGCCAGCAGCCAGGTGGGAGGTTCCAATTCACCCCTCCACTTT.

The chain's CDR3 is CASSAGGPAHEQFF. The CDR3, as DNA: TGTGCCAGCAGCGCGGGAGGCCCGGCCCATGAGCAGTTCTTC. The V call is TRBV7-3, the J call TRBJ2-1; TRBD2 matches at 8 bases. This CDR3 comprises 14 residues. Germline V CDR1 and CDR2: SGHTA, FQGTGA. V was clipped by 5 bases and J by 8 bases; unmatched bases: 8.

The rearrangement joins TRBV19 to TRBJ1-5; maybe TRBD1 (5 bases). The germline gives CDR1 LNHDA, CDR2 SQIVND (reference sequence). Trimming took off 7 bases at V and 0 bases at J, with 13 bases between the two ends. The CDR3 loop spans 15 amino acids. The CDR3 is CASKAGGVSNQPQHF. The CDR3 nucleotides are TGTGCCAGTAAGGCCGGGGGGGTTAGCAATCAGCCCCAGCATTTT.